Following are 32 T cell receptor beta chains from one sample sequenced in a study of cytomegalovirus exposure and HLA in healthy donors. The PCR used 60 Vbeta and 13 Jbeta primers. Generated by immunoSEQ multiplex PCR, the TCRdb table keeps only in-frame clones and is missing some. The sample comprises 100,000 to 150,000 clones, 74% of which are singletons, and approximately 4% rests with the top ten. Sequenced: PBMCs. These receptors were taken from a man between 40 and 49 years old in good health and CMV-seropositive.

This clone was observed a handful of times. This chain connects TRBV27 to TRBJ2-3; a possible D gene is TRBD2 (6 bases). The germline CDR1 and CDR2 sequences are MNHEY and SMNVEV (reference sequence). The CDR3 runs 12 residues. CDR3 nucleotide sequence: TGTGCTACCCCGGGGGGCACAGATACGCAGTATTTT. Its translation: CATPGGTDTQYF.

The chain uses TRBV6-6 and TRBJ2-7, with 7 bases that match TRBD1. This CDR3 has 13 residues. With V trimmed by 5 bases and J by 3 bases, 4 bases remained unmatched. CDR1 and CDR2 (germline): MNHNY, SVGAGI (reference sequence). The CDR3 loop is CASSGQVVYEQYF. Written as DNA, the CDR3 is TGTGCCAGCAGTGGACAGGTTGTCTACGAGCAGTACTTC.

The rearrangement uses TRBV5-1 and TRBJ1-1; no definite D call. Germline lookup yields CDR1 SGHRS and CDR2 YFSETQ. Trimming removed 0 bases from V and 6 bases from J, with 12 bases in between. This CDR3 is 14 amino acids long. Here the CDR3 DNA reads TGCGCCAGCAGCTTGGAGAGGTCCACTGCTGAAGCTTTCTTT. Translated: CASSLERSTAEAFF.

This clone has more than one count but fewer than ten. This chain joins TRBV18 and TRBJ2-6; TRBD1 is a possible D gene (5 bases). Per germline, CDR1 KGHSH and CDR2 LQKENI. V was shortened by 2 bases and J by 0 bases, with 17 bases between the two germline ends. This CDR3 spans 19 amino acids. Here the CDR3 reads CASSPRQSGTASGANVLTF. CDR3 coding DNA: TGTGCCAGCTCACCAAGACAGTCCGGAACAGCCTCTGGGGCCAACGTCCTGACTTTC.

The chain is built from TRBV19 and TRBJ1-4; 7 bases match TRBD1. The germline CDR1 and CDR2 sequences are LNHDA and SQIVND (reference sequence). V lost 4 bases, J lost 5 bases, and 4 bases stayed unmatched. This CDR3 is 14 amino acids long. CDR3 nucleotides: TGTGCCAGTAGTAGGGGACAGAGGAATGAAAAACTGTTTTTT. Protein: CASSRGQRNEKLFF.

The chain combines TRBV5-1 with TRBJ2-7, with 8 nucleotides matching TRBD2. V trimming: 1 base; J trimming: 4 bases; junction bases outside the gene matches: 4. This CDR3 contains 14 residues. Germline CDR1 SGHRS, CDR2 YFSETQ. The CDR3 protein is CASSLSPGGYEQYF. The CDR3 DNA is TGCGCCAGCAGCTTGTCTCCGGGGGGGTACGAGCAGTACTTC.

The CDR3 coding sequence is TGTGCCAGCAGCCCAAGGGGGCCGGGTGGCTACACCTTC. It specifies CASSPRGPGGYTF. The V and J genes are TRBV5-4 and TRBJ1-2, with 7 bases fitting TRBD1. The length of the CDR3 is 13 residues. V shed 4 bases, J shed 7 bases, and the junction held 7 bases outside the gene matches. Germline V gene data show CDR1 as SGHNT and CDR2 as YYREEE (reference sequence). Full variable domain (missing parts from reference TRBV5-4 and TRBJ1-2): ETGVTQSPTHLIKTRGQQVTLRCSSQSGHNTVSWYQQALGQGPQFIFQYYREEENGRGNFPPRFSGLQFPNYSSELNVNALELDDSALYLCASSPRGPGGYTFGSGTRLTVV.

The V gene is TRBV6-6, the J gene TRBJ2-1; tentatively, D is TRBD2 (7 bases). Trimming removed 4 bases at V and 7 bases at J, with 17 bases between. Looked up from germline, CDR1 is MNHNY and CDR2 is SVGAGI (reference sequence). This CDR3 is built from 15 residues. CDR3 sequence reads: CASSSGEGGTNEQFF. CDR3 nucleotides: TGTGCCAGCAGTTCAGGGGAGGGAGGAACAAATGAGCAGTTCTTC.

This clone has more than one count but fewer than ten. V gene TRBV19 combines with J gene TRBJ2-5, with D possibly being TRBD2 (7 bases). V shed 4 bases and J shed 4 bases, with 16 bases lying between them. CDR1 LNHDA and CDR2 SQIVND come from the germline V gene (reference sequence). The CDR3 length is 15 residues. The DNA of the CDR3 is TGTGCCAGTAGTACCGGGGAGGGGGTTGGAGAGACCCAGTACTTC. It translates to CASSTGEGVGETQYF. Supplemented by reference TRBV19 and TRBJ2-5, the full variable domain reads DGGITQSPKYLFRKEGQNVTLSCEQNLNHDAMYWYRQDPGQGLRLIYYSQIVNDFQKGDIAEGYSVSREKKESFPLTVTSAQKNPTAFYLCASSTGEGVGETQYFGPGTRLLVL.

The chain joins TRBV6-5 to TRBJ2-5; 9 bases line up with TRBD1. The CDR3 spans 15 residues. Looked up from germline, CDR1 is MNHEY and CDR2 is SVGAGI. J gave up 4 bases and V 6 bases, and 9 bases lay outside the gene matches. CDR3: CASRWGQGGRETQYF. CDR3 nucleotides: TGTGCCAGCAGATGGGGACAGGGAGGGCGAGAGACCCAGTACTTC.

In DNA form, the CDR3 reads TGTGCCAGCAGTTACTCGGTGGCAGGTCATAATTCACCCCTCCACTTT. Its protein product is CASSYSVAGHNSPLHF. The J gene is TRBJ1-6, the V gene TRBV6-6, with D unresolved. Germline CDR1 is MNHNY and CDR2 is SVGAGI (reference sequence). Trimming cost V 0 bases and J 5 bases, with 11 bases left between them. The CDR3 is made up of 16 amino acids.

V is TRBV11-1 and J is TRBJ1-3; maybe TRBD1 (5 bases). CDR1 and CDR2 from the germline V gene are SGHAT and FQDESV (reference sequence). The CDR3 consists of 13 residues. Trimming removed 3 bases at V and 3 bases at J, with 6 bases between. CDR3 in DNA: TGTGCCAGCAGCTTGGGACTTGGAAACACCATATATTTT. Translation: CASSLGLGNTIYF.

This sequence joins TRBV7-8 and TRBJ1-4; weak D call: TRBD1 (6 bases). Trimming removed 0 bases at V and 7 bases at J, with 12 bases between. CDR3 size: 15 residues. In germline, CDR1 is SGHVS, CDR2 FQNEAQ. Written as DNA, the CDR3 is TGTGCCAGCAGCTTAGCGGCAGGGGCGGGTGAAAAACTGTTTTTT. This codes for CASSLAAGAGEKLFF.

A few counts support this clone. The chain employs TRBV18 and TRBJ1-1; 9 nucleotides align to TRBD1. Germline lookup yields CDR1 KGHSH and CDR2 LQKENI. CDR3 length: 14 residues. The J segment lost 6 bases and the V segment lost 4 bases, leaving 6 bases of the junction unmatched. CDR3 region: CASSRRDRDPEAFF. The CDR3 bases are TGTGCCAGCTCACGCCGGGACAGGGACCCTGAAGCTTTCTTT. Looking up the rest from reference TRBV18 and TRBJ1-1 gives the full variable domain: NAGVMQNPRHLVRRRGQEARLRCSPMKGHSHVYWYRQLPEEGLKFMVYLQKENIIDESGMPKERFSAEFPKEGPSILRIQQVVRGDSAAYFCASSRRDRDPEAFFGQGTRLTVV.

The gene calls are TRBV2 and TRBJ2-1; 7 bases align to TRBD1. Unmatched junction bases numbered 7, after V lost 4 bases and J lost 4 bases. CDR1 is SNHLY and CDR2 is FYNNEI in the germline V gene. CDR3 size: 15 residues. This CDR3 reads CASSGPGTAYNEQFF. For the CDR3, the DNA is TGTGCCAGCAGTGGGCCCGGGACAGCTTACAATGAGCAGTTCTTC.

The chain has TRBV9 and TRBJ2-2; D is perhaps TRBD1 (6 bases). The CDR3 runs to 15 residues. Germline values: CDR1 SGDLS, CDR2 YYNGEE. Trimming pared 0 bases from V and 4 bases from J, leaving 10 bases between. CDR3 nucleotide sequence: TGTGCCAGCAGCGTAGGAGTCAGGGGCACCGGGGAGCTGTTTTTT. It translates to CASSVGVRGTGELFF.

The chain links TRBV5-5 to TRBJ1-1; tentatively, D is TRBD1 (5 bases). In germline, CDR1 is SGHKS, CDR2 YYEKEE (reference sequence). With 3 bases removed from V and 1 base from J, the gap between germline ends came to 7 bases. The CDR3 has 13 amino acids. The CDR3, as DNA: TGTGCCAGCAGCTCCACAGGGAACACTGAAGCTTTCTTT. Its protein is CASSSTGNTEAFF.

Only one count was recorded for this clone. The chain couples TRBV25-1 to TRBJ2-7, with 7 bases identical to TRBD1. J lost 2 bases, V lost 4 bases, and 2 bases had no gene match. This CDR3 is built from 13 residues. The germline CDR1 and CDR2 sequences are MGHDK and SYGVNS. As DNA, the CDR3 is TGTGCCAGCAGTGGACAGGGTACCTACGAGCAGTACTTC. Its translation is CASSGQGTYEQYF.

The CDR3 loop reads CASSLAAGTGDGGPSSYNEQFF. CDR3 coding DNA: TGCGCCAGCAGCTTGGCGGCCGGGACAGGGGATGGCGGGCCGAGCTCCTACAATGAGCAGTTCTTC. The chain links TRBV5-1 to TRBJ2-1; 10 bases are a match to TRBD1. This CDR3 contains 22 residues. Losses at the gene ends were 0 bases for V and 0 bases for J; bases not matched to a gene: 18. CDR1 SGHRS and CDR2 YFSETQ come from the germline V gene.

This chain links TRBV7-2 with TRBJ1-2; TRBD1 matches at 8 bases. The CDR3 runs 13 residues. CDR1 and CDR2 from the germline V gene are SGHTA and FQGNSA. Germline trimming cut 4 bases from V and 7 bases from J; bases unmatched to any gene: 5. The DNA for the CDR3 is TGTGCCAGCAGCTACGCGACAGGGGCTGGCTACACCTTC. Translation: CASSYATGAGYTF.

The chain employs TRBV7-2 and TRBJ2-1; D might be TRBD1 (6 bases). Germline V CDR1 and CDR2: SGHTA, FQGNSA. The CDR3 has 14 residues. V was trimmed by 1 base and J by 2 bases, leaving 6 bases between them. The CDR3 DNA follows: TGTGCCAGCAGCTTAGGACAGGCCTACAATGAGCAGTTCTTC. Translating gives CASSLGQAYNEQFF.

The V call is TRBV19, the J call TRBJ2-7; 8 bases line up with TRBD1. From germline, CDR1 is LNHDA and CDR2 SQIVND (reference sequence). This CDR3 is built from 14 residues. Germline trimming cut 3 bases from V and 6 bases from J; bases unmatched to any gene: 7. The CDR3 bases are TGTGCCAGTAGTATCAGGGGGCCCGTCATCGAGCAGTACTTC. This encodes CASSIRGPVIEQYF.

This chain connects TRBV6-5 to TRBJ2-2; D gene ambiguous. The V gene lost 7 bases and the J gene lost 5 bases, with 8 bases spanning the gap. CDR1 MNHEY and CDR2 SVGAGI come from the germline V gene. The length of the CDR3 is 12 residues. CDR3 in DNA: TGTGCCAGCACTACGCGGACCGGGGAGCTGTTTTTT. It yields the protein CASTTRTGELFF.

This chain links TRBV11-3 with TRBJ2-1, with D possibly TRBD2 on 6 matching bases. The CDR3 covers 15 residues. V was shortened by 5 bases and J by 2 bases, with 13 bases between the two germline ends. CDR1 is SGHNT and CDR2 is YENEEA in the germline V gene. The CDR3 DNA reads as TGTGCCAGCAGCCACCGGGACTCCACCTACAATGAGCAGTTCTTC. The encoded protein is CASSHRDSTYNEQFF.

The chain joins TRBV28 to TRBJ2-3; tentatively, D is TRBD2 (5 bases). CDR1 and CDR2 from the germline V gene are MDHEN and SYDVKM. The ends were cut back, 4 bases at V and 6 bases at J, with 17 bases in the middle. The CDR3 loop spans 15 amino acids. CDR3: CASSSPGGPQDTQYF. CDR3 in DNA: TGTGCCAGCAGTTCACCGGGCGGGCCGCAGGATACGCAGTATTTT.

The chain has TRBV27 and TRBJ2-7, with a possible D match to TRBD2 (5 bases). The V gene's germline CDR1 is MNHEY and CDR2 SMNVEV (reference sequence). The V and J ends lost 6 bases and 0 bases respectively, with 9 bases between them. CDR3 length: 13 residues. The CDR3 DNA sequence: TGTGCCAGCAGCCAACGGGGCTCCTACGAGCAGTACTTC. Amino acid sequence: CASSQRGSYEQYF.

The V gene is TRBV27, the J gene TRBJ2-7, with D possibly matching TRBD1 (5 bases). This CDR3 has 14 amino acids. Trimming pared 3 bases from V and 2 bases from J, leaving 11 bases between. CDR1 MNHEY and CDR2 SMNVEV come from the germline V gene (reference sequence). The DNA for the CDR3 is TGTGCCAGCAGTTTGACCAGGGCAGCCTACGAGCAGTACTTC. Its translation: CASSLTRAAYEQYF.

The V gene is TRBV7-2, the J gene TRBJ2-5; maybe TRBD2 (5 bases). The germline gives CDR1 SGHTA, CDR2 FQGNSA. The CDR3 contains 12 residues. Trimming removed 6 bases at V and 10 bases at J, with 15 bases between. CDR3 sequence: CASSQTPGGQYF. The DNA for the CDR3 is TGTGCCAGCAGTCAGACTCCCGGAGGCCAGTACTTC. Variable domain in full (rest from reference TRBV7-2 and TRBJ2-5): GAGVSQSPSNKVTEKGKDVELRCDPISGHTALYWYRQSLGQGLEFLIYFQGNSAPDKSGLPSDRFSAERTGGSVSTLTIQRTQQEDSAVYLCASSQTPGGQYFGPGTRLLVL.

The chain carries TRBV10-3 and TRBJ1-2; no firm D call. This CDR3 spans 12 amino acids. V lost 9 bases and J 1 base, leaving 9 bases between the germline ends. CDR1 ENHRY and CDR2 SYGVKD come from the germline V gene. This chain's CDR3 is CAIRRDNYGYTF. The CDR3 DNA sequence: TGTGCCATTCGGCGGGATAACTATGGCTACACCTTC.

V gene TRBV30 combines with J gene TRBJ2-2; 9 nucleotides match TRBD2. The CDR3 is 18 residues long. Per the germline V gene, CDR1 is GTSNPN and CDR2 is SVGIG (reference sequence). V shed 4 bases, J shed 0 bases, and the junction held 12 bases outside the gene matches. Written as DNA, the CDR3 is TGTGCCTGGACCTTTGTCCCCCTAGCGGGGACGAACACCGGGGAGCTGTTTTTT. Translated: CAWTFVPLAGTNTGELFF. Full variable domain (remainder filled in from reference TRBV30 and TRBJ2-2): SQTIHQWPATLVQPVGSPLSLECTVEGTSNPNLYWYRQAAGRGLQLLFYSVGIGQISSEVPQNLSASRPQDRQFILSSKKLLLSDSGFYLCAWTFVPLAGTNTGELFFGEGSRLTVL.

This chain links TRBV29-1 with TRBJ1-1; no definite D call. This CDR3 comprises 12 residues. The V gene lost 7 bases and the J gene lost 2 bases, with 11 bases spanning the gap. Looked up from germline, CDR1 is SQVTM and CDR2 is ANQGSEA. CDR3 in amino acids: CSARRANTEAFF. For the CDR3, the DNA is TGCAGCGCCCGGAGGGCTAACACTGAAGCTTTCTTT.

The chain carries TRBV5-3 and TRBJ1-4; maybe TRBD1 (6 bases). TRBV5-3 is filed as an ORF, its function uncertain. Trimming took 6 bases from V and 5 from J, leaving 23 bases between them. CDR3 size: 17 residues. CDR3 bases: TGTGCCAGAACCAAACTACCCCCAGGGGCGGAGAATGAAAAACTGTTTTTT. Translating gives CARTKLPPGAENEKLFF.